The 2 T cell receptor beta chains below all came from one sample that was sequenced in a study of response to subunit inactivated influenza vaccine. TCRdb ran MiXCR on the RT-PCR reads and lists one entry per CDR3 protein. The data contain approximately 700,000 distinct CDR3 sequences, approximately 15% of them singletons. This specimen consisted of PBMCs from blood, obtained 14 to 15 days before vaccination. These receptors originate from a man aged 50-60 years who received an inactivated influenza vaccine.

The rearrangement joins TRBV10-3 to TRBJ2-1; the match to TRBD2 covers 8 bases. V trimming: 2 bases; J trimming: 7 bases; junction bases outside the gene matches: 16. The length of the CDR3 is 18 residues. Germline CDR1 ENHRY, CDR2 SYGVKD. CDR3 coding DNA: TGTGCCATCAGTGAGCAGTCAAGACTAGCGATAAACCCGAATGAGCAGTTCTTC. Encoded protein: CAISEQSRLAINPNEQFF.

The J gene is TRBJ2-7, the V gene TRBV20-1, with 10 bases aligning to TRBD2. The CDR3 spans 16 residues. CDR1 is DFQATT, CDR2 SNEGSKA, per germline (reference sequence). Trimming cost V 1 base and J 2 bases; bases outside gene matches: 8. CDR3 DNA sequence: TGCAGTGCTAGAGGGGGGGCTAGCGGGAGCGCCTACGAGCAGTACTTC. This codes for CSARGGASGSAYEQYF.